This passage covers 16 T cell receptor beta chains from one sample sequenced in a study of shared clonotypes between healthy human individuals (dated by TCRdb to about 2020). Library preparation was by the immunoSEQ multiplex PCR assay. Drawn from immuneACCESS, this table holds only the in-frame rearrangements with V and J called that TCRdb kept. Clones are partly lost; checked studies trace under half to an unresolved V gene and leave the rest unexplained. Present in this sample are roughly 2,000,000 clones, around 93% of which were seen just once. Around 1.7% of the sample comes from the top ten. CD8 naive samples consisted of CD45RO-negative cells that were positively selected for CCR7, yielding a CD45RA+CCR7+ population without TemRA cells. The sequencing input was naive CD8+ T cells from PBMCs. This specimen's cell subset or site label, interpreted: CD45RA+CCR7+. Source of these receptors: a man in his late teens or twenties in good health. Some clones in this sample may be carry-over from other donors' samples.

This chain joins TRBV11-2 and TRBJ1-4, with D possibly TRBD1 on 5 matching bases. Germline CDR1 SGHAT, CDR2 FQNNGV. V gave up 4 bases and J gave up 8 bases, with 20 bases separating them. The CDR3 extends over 16 amino acids. The CDR3 nucleotides are TGTGCCAGCAGCTCCGGAAACAGGCCCGTCGGGGAAAAACTGTTTTTT. As protein: CASSSGNRPVGEKLFF.

The chain combines TRBV27 with TRBJ2-2, with a tentative D call TRBD1 (5 bases). V was shortened by 1 base and J by 4 bases, with 13 bases between the two germline ends. The germline CDR1 and CDR2 sequences are MNHEY and SMNVEV (reference sequence). The CDR3 consists of 16 residues. The CDR3 nucleotides read TGTGCCAGCAGTTTATGGGGCGGAACGAGCACCGGGGAGCTGTTTTTT. Protein: CASSLWGGTSTGELFF.

The V and J genes are TRBV7-9 and TRBJ1-1, with a weak D call TRBD1 (6 bases). CDR3 length equals 16 residues. Per the germline V gene, CDR1 is SEHNR and CDR2 is FQNEAQ (reference sequence). V was trimmed by 2 bases and J by 1 base, leaving 14 bases between them. The CDR3 DNA reads TGTGCCAGCAGCTTACCTTTGTGGGGGGCGAACACTGAAGCTTTCTTT. As protein: CASSLPLWGANTEAFF.

A single count supports this clone. V is TRBV27 and J is TRBJ2-6, with a weak D call TRBD1 (7 bases). The CDR3 contains 16 residues. V lost 6 bases, J lost 1 base, and 13 bases lay in between. Germline V lookup: CDR1 MNHEY, CDR2 SMNVEV (reference sequence). CDR3: CASSNRGLSGANVLTF. In DNA, the CDR3 is TGTGCCAGCAGCAACAGGGGACTGTCTGGGGCCAACGTCCTGACTTTC.

The chain joins TRBV18 to TRBJ2-1; tentative D call: TRBD1 (6 bases). Germline loops: CDR1 KGHSH, CDR2 LQKENI. There are 15 residues in the CDR3. Trimming shortened V by 3 bases and J by 0 bases, and 9 bases separated the two germline ends. CDR3: CASSPDSSSYNEQFF. The DNA of the CDR3 is TGTGCCAGCTCACCGGACAGCAGCTCCTACAATGAGCAGTTCTTC.

The chain recombines TRBV9 with TRBJ1-2; D unresolved. Germline lookup yields CDR1 SGDLS and CDR2 YYNGEE. This CDR3 has 14 amino acids. Trimming removed 0 bases at V and 6 bases at J, with 12 bases between. CDR3 protein: CASSVAPNLDGYTF. The CDR3 region has the DNA TGTGCCAGCAGCGTAGCCCCAAATCTGGATGGCTACACCTTC. Full variable domain (missing parts from reference TRBV9 and TRBJ1-2): DSGVTQTPKHLITATGQRVTLRCSPRSGDLSVYWYQQSLDQGLQFLIQYYNGEERAKGNILERFSAQQFPDLHSELNLSSLELGDSALYFCASSVAPNLDGYTFGSGTRLTVV.

V usage is TRBV27 and J usage is TRBJ2-1; TRBD2 aligns across 11 bases. V was pared by 4 bases and J by 0 bases, with 5 bases of the junction left unmatched. CDR3 length: 17 residues. Germline V CDR1 and CDR2: MNHEY, SMNVEV (reference sequence). In nucleotides, the CDR3 is TGTGCCAGCAGTTCCCGGACTAGCGGGCACTCCTACAATGAGCAGTTCTTC. Translated: CASSSRTSGHSYNEQFF.

Concerning this clone itself: Additional DNA sequences in this sample encode the identical CDR3. The chain carries TRBV27 and TRBJ1-2; maybe TRBD1 (5 bases). Germline V lookup: CDR1 MNHEY, CDR2 SMNVEV (reference sequence). This CDR3 region has 14 residues. Between the trimmed V and J ends, which lost 2 bases and 4 bases, there was a span of 11 bases. The CDR3 here is CASSLRGRGYGYTF. The CDR3 DNA follows: TGTGCCAGCAGTTTAAGGGGTCGGGGCTATGGCTACACCTTC.

This chain uses TRBV7-8 with TRBJ1-2; D is unresolved. The germline V gene has CDR1 SGHVS and CDR2 FQNEAQ. Trimming stripped 5 bases from V and 3 bases from J, with 19 bases between. CDR3 length: 16 residues. CDR3 coding DNA: TGTGCCAGCAGCCCCAAATCGGCAGGCCAGGACTATGGCTACACCTTC. This sequence encodes CASSPKSAGQDYGYTF.

The chain links TRBV10-2 to TRBJ2-1; TRBD2 matches 12 bases. CDR3 length: 15 residues. V lost 2 bases, J lost 8 bases, and 4 bases stayed unmatched. CDR1 and CDR2 from the germline V gene are WSHSY and SAAADI. The chain's CDR3 is CASSETSGRRDEQFF. The CDR3 DNA sequence: TGCGCCAGCAGTGAGACTAGCGGGAGGAGGGATGAGCAGTTCTTC.

The gene calls are TRBV10-3 and TRBJ2-1; 13 nucleotides match TRBD2. This CDR3 has 17 residues. Trimming at V came to 0 bases and at J to 9 bases, leaving 8 bases not matched to a gene. Germline V gene data show CDR1 as ENHRY and CDR2 as SYGVKD. DNA of the CDR3: TGTGCCATCAGTGAGTCGGGACTAGCGGGAAAGGGTATTGAGCAGTTCTTC. It translates to CAISESGLAGKGIEQFF.

V usage is TRBV7-8 and J usage is TRBJ2-1, with 10 bases matching TRBD2. From germline, CDR1 is SGHVS and CDR2 FQNEAQ. This CDR3 spans 22 amino acids. Unmatched junction bases numbered 18, after V lost 1 base and J lost 0 bases. CDR3 in amino acids: CASSLELIRTSGYFNSYNEQFF. The CDR3 DNA reads as TGTGCCAGCAGCTTAGAACTAATCAGGACTAGCGGTTACTTCAACTCCTACAATGAGCAGTTCTTC.

This chain uses TRBV7-9 with TRBJ1-2; D perhaps matches TRBD1 (6 bases). Germline V gene sequence: CDR1 SEHNR, CDR2 FQNEAQ (reference sequence). This CDR3 contains 14 residues. Trimming took 0 bases from V and 6 from J, leaving 11 bases between them. The DNA of the CDR3 is TGTGCCAGCAGCTTAGCAGGGGGGATCGATGGCTACACCTTC. Residues: CASSLAGGIDGYTF.

The chain joins TRBV14 to TRBJ2-7; the D gene is possibly TRBD1 (5 bases). CDR1 SGHDN and CDR2 FVKESK come from the germline V gene. Trimming pared 0 bases from V and 3 bases from J, leaving 15 bases between. This CDR3 is 16 amino acids long. In DNA, the CDR3 is TGTGCCAGCAGCCAAGATGACAGCTGGTCGCTCTACGAGCAGTACTTC. Protein product: CASSQDDSWSLYEQYF.

The chain couples TRBV7-9 to TRBJ2-7, with D unresolved. Germline CDR1 reads SEHNR; CDR2 reads FQNEAQ (reference sequence). This CDR3 contains 14 residues. The V gene lost 4 bases and the J gene lost 4 bases, with 14 bases spanning the gap. CDR3 loop: CASSSSVTDYEQYF. Here the CDR3 DNA reads TGTGCCAGCAGCTCTTCCGTGACGGATTACGAGCAGTACTTC.

The gene calls are TRBV11-3 and TRBJ2-2; 10 nucleotides match TRBD1. This CDR3 contains 16 residues. After removal of 3 bases from V and 3 bases from J, the junction contained 4 bases not matched to a gene. Germline V lookup: CDR1 SGHNT, CDR2 YENEEA. The CDR3 protein is CASSFRTGGDTGELFF. For the CDR3, the DNA is TGTGCCAGCAGCTTTAGGACAGGGGGAGACACCGGGGAGCTGTTTTTT.